This T cell receptor (beta chain) is drawn from a study of T cell changes during pregnancy in multiple sclerosis. Data came from immunoSEQ multiplex PCR; TCRdb stores just in-frame clones and leaves some out. The top ten hold 1.4% of the sample, which has around 70,000 clones, roughly 93% seen once. The CDR3 extends over 15 amino acids. In germline, CDR1 is SGHDT, CDR2 YYEEEE. V gave up 5 bases and J gave up 0 bases, with 12 bases separating them. This TCR was sampled from a female donor with multiple sclerosis, enrolled in a pregnancy study. The sample consisted of peripheral blood, taken in the third trimester of pregnancy. The V gene is TRBV5-6, the J gene TRBJ1-3; D not certain. CDR3 sequence: CASRRGPSSGNTIYF. CDR3 bases: TGTGCCAGCAGACGCGGGCCGAGCTCTGGAAACACCATATATTTT.